This TCR beta chain was found in a study of T cell responses to AZD1222 COVID-19 vaccine. This table comes from immunoSEQ multiplex PCR, and its TCRdb copy is limited to in-frame clones, with some not included. The data contain 100,000 or so clones, 91% of them singletons. CDR3 length equals 16 residues. Germline lookup yields CDR1 LGHDT and CDR2 YNNKEL (reference sequence). With respect to this clone: Its antigen is not known. Germline is not matched at one junction end, which may reflect a read error.

Study conclusions and caveats: Seropositivity was recorded at baseline in only a handful of AZD1222 recipients. Regions left unmutated in variants are reportedly the target of nearly half of spike-specific TCRs. Females outnumbered males among donors, who were mostly white British; clonal diversity was possibly underestimated.

The chain carries TRBV3-1 (or the pseudogene TRBV3-2) and TRBJ2-5; 15 positions match TRBD2. The sample in question was peripheral blood, obtained on day 0 of AZD1222 vaccination. The sequence came from an adult in good health. The CDR3, as DNA: TGTGCCAGCAGCCTTGGACTAGCGGGGGGGCAAGGGACCCAGTACTTC. Amino acid sequence: CASSLGLAGGQGTQYF.